The 2 T cell receptor beta chains below come from one sample, sequenced in a study of post-analysis software for immune sequencing data. Broader study findings: Patients showed TRBV5-6, TRBV5-1 and TRBV20-1 among 4 or 5 TRBV segments more frequent than in controls.

Researchers reported that TCR beta cDNA libraries carried unique molecular identifiers. One entry per CDR3 protein results from TCRdb running MiXCR on the PCR reads. The table lists some 260,000 distinct CDR3 sequences, about 40% of them singletons, with around 4.7% in the top ten. The antigens these receptors bind are not known. The specimen was blood. The receptors originated from a girl aged 10-17 years with multiple sclerosis.

The sample holds many counts of this clonotype. The genes are TRBV3-1 and TRBJ2-5; D is ambiguous. Trimming cost V 10 bases and J 7 bases, with 16 bases left between them. The CDR3 length is 12 residues. The germline gives CDR1 LGHDT, CDR2 YNNKEL (reference sequence). The CDR3 region has the DNA TGTGCCAACGGGCCGCTCGGCGGGACCCAGTACTTC. Amino acids: CANGPLGGTQYF.

This clonotype occurred many times. The chain carries TRBV29-1 and TRBJ2-1, with D possibly being TRBD1 (6 bases). The CDR3 loop spans 13 amino acids. Trimming took 4 bases from V and 5 from J, leaving 12 bases between them. The germline V gene has CDR1 SQVTM and CDR2 ANQGSEA. This CDR3 reads CSVGQGTNNEQFF. DNA for the CDR3: TGCAGCGTTGGGCAGGGGACGAACAATGAGCAGTTCTTC.